This T cell receptor beta chain was sequenced for a study of blood T cell repertoires in COVID-19 (dated by TCRdb to about 2020). Study-level background: The collaborator samples originated in the United States, Italy and Spain and spanned the acute and convalescent phases of COVID-19. The prospective study material was composed of cDNA or gDNA derived from T cells, B-cell-depleted T cells, or PBMCs. Deeply sampled blood TCRbeta repertoires from subjects exposed to, actively infected with, or recovered from COVID-19 were included in the dataset. The repertoires were released in a freely available public database intended as a resource for research on the immune response to SARS-CoV-2. The samples were drawn from two sources: the first 160 participants of the ongoing ImmuneRACE study, and some 1,300 subjects contributed by 6 global collaborators. Nearly every sample came with metadata listing a de-identified subject ID, COVID-19 status, age in years and sex. Where available, HLA class I and class II types were taken from metadata supplied by the sample provider and were not determined by assay-based typing. Study-wide conclusions, independent of this receptor: Clinical and demographic metadata were provided uncurated, with the amount varying by source and participant.

TCRbeta CDR3 regions were amplified from genomic DNA by means of the immunoSEQ Assay, a bias-controlled multiplex PCR. The authors' pipeline ran thus. The number of nucleated cells in each sample was estimated by amplification of reference gene primers within the assay. To quantify the absolute abundance of each unique TCRbeta CDR3 rearrangement, sequence reads were collapsed and filtered. For each sample, productive Simpson clonality was calculated as the square root of Simpson's diversity index across productive rearrangements. This is the immuneACCESS table as TCRdb keeps it, with only in-frame sequences that have V and J called. A part of the clones is gone; compared with another copy, unresolved V genes explain less than half, and the rest is unexplained. V, J and clone size reflect that table, while D and trimming were determined from the DNA. The sample table shows 180,000 or so clones, and around four fifths are seen once. The ten largest clones represent roughly 13% of the sample.

Participants in the prospective study were enrolled through a virtual design, were aged roughly 18 to 100 years, and lived in 24 United States geographic areas. In the prospective study, cohorts were assigned on the basis of participant-reported clinical history obtained from a screening survey and a study questionnaire. Recovered participants in ImmuneRACE Cohort 3 were defined as having two consecutive negative NP/OP PCR tests, clearance from a healthcare professional, or resolution of symptoms. Each participant in the prospective study had whole blood, serum and a nasopharyngeal or oropharyngeal swab collected by mobile phlebotomists. Over an approximately 2-month period, participants in the prospective study had the option of providing additional blood draws and questionnaires. Prospective study blood samples were shipped either frozen or at room temperature before DNA extraction. Points on this clone: What this receptor recognizes is not known. Base qualities are not at hand, and no much larger clone is one base apart.

Spanning cysteine to phenylalanine, the CDR3 consists of 14 amino acids. Only the CDR3 part of the read is kept: 42 bases, read in frame from the first base. Germline trimming: 5 bases from V, 0 bases from J; junction bases outside gene matches: 0. CDR1 and CDR2, looked up from the germline V gene, are SGHRS and YFSETQ. Recombination connected TRBV5-1 to TRBJ1-1, and TRBD1 aligns with 11 junction nucleotides. This clonotype was obtained from a woman in her sixties or seventies who had recovered from COVID-19. Input material: PBMCs or T cells enriched from blood (not recorded which). DNA sequence: TGCGCCAGCAGGGACAGGGGGCTGAACACTGAAGCTTTCTTT. Translated, it reads CASRDRGLNTEAFF.